This T cell receptor beta chain was retrieved from a study of Graves' ophthalmopathy and Graves' hyperthyroidism (dated by TCRdb to the late 2010s). With respect to the entire study: Peripheral blood was collected at initial diagnosis, before any treatment. The study used signatures of the TCR beta repertoire to tell Graves' ophthalmopathy apart from Graves' hyperthyroidism and to predict which patients would progress to ophthalmopathy. In total, 135 blood samples were TCR-sequenced: around 42 ophthalmopathy, about 75 hyperthyroidism and some 17 hyperthyroidism-to-ophthalmopathy patients. To explore V-J signatures that separate ophthalmopathy from hyperthyroidism, a discovery set of about 98 patients was enrolled, consisting of 40 to 45 with ophthalmopathy and roughly 59 with stable hyperthyroidism. The independent validation cohort included roughly 19 hyperthyroidism patients plus 17 patients who later progressed from hyperthyroidism to ophthalmopathy. In about 6 hyperthyroidism patients, T-cell repertoires of thyroid tissue and blood were compared. After sampling, hyperthyroidism patients received methimazole starting at 30 mg daily, and ophthalmopathy patients received high-dose intravenous methylprednisolone.

Ophthalmopathy patients had moderately to severely active disease, Clinical Activity Score of at least 3, NOSPECS grade of at least 4, and disease duration under 3 months. Anyone with other autoimmune diseases, uncontrolled infections, pregnancy or lactation was excluded from the study. Clinical symptoms, serum thyroxine, TRAb, thyroid ultrasound and orbital computed tomography formed the basis of the diagnosis. PBMCs were isolated from 7.5 to 10 ml of fresh peripheral blood by Ficoll-Paque density gradient centrifugation. Trizol reagent was used to extract the total RNA, and its quality was then checked on an Agilent 2100 Bioanalyzer. On the study overall, not on this receptor specifically: Most expanded thyroid clonotypes with frequency above 0.001 were also detected in blood, suggesting blood repertoires may reflect the thyroid immune response. No statistical method was used to set the sample size in advance, and the investigators knew which group each participant was assigned to. In cross-validation, the 13-signature model distinguished ophthalmopathy from stable hyperthyroidism with more than 85% sensitivity and about 81% specificity, while in the test set the corresponding values were about 79% and 69%. In validation, the model predicted ophthalmopathy progression with 70.59% sensitivity and 72.22% specificity; 12 predicted patients were CT-confirmed with GO in a median of approximately 6.2 months.

For repertoire sequencing, the TCR beta CDR3 regions were amplified from RNA transcripts. The first round was an RT-PCR using HTBI primers with the Qiagen OneStep RT-PCR kit, and this first round was followed by a second-round multiplex PCR, then size selection and purification. Sequencing of the libraries was carried out on an Illumina HiSeq2000 in paired-end mode with 100 bp reads. Under the source paper's analysis protocol: Reads were processed with SOAPnuke, discarding reads with adapters, uncalled bases, mean Phred below 15, or no exact constant-primer or identifier match. COPE v1.2.5 was used to merge high-quality paired reads. Clonotypes were defined as unique nucleotide sequences and were aligned to IMGT TRB V, D and J references using MiTCR v1.1. Only V-J combinations with frequency above 0.0001 were analysed, covering over 99% of repertoires. For each V-J combination, a TCR clonal expansion and chaos score was defined as F50 clonal expansion divided by the chaos observed in the TCRdist matrix. Features were reduced by Welch's t-statistics and random forest to 10 to 15 V-J combinations, which fed a naive Bayes classifier. The similarity between thyroid and blood repertoires was quantified using the Morisita-Horn index. TCRdb redid the processing of the public reads, applying fastp at Q25 and MiXCR, and retained in-frame beta chains. Each entry is one CDR3 protein sequence, shown with its most common DNA and genes. The V and J calls shown here were made by TCRdb, not taken from the authors' results. For this sample there are approximately 640,000 distinct CDR3 sequences; more than 40% appear just once. The ten biggest clones cover roughly 3.5% of the sample.

This clonotype has ten or more counts. Its antigen is not yet known. The input lacks base qualities; no much larger clone sits a single base away. The CDR3, from cysteine to phenylalanine, totals 15 residues. The read is trimmed to its CDR3 DNA, 45 bases read in frame from base 1. The junction shows trimming of 5 bases on V and 5 bases on J, plus 18 bases between the germline ends. In the germline V gene, CDR1 corresponds to SGHDN and CDR2 to FVKESK. This TCR was recovered from an adult man with Graves' ophthalmopathy. Sequences were obtained from peripheral blood. The rearrangement combines TRBV14 with TRBJ2-5, and the D gene may be TRBD1, 5 bases matching. This receptor carries the CDR3 CASSKGYGHPETQYF. The nucleotide sequence is given as TGTGCCAGCAGCAAGGGGTATGGCCATCCTGAGACCCAGTACTTC.